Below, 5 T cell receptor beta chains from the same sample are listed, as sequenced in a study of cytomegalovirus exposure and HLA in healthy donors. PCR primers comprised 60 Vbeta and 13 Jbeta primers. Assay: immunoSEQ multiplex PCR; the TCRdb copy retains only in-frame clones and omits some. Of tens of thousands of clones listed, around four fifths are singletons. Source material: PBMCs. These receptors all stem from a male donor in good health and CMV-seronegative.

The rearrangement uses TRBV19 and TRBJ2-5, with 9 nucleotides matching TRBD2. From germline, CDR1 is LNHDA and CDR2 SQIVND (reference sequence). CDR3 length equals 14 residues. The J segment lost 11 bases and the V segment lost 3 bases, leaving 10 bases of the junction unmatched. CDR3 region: CASSIGGRAREQYF. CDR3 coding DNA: TGTGCCAGTAGTATTGGCGGGAGGGCTCGGGAGCAGTACTTC.

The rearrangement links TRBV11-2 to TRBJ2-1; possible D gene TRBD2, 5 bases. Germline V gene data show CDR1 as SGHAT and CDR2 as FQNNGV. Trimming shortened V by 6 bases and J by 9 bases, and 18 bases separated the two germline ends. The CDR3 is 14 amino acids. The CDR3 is CASSSGILKGEQFF. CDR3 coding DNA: TGTGCCAGCAGTTCCGGGATCCTAAAGGGTGAGCAGTTCTTC.

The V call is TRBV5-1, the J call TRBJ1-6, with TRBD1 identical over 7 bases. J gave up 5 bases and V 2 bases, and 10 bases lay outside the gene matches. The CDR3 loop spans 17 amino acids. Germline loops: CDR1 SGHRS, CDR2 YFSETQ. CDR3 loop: CASSLTPGQTHNSPLHF. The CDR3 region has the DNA TGCGCCAGCAGCTTAACCCCGGGACAGACACATAATTCACCCCTCCACTTT.

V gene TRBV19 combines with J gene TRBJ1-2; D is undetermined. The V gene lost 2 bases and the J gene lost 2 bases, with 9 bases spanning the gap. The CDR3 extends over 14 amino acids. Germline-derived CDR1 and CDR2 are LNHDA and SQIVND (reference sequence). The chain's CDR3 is CASSIWELNYGYTF. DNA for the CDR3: TGTGCCAGTAGTATATGGGAGCTGAACTATGGCTACACCTTC. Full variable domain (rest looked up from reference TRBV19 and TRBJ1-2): DGGITQSPKYLFRKEGQNVTLSCEQNLNHDAMYWYRQDPGQGLRLIYYSQIVNDFQKGDIAEGYSVSREKKESFPLTVTSAQKNPTAFYLCASSIWELNYGYTFGSGTRLTVV.

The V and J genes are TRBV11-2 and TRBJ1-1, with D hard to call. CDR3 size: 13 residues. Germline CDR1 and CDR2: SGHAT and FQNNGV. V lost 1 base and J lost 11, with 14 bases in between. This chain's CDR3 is CASSLAGREYAFF. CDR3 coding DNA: TGTGCCAGCAGCTTAGCTGGAAGGGAGTATGCTTTCTTT. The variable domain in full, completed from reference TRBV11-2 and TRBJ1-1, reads EAGVAQSPRYKIIEKRQSVAFWCNPISGHATLYWYQQILGQGPKLLIQFQNNGVVDDSQLPKDRFSAERLKGVDSTLKIQPAKLEDSAVYLCASSLAGREYAFFGQGTRLTVV.